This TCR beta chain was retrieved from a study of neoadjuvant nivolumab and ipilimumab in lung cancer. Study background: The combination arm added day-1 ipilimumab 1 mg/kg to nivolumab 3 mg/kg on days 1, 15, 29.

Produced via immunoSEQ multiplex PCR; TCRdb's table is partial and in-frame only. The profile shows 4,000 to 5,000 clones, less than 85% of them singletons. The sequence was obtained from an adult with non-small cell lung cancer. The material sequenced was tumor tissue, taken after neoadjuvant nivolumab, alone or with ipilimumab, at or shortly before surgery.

CDR3 DNA sequence: TGTGCCAGCAGCTTGACAGGCCAGGCCCCTTCCACCTATGGCTACACCTTC. Translation: CASSLTGQAPSTYGYTF. The rearrangement uses TRBV5-6 and TRBJ1-2, with D perhaps TRBD1 (5 bases). Trimming took off 1 base at V and 4 bases at J, with 20 bases between the two ends. The CDR3 spans 17 residues. Germline V gene data show CDR1 as SGHDT and CDR2 as YYEEEE.